The 16 T cell receptor beta chains below were found in one sample sequenced in a study of T cells in localized non-small cell lung cancer. The table came from immunoSEQ multiplex PCR; TCRdb's copy has only in-frame clones and leaves some out. The sample has tens of thousands of clones; roughly 90% are singletons. The material sequenced was peripheral blood, taken before any cancer treatment. These receptors all stem from an older male donor with stage I squamous cell lung carcinoma.

The genes are TRBV2 and TRBJ2-5, with TRBD1 as a possible D gene (5 bases). The CDR3 runs to 15 residues. Germline loops: CDR1 SNHLY, CDR2 FYNNEI. V was cut by 6 bases and J by 1 base, with 15 bases left in between. The CDR3 sequence: CASSEQDTIQETQYF. The CDR3 DNA is TGTGCCAGCAGCGAGCAGGACACCATCCAAGAGACCCAGTACTTC.

The chain recombines TRBV29-1 with TRBJ2-1; either TRBD1 or TRBD2 may fit D (5 bases each). Germline CDR1 and CDR2: SQVTM and ANQGSEA. This CDR3 has 14 amino acids. Deletions cut 8 bases from V and 0 bases from J, with 14 bases between. The CDR3 nucleotides read TGCAGCCTCCTGGGGGTAGGCTCCTACAATGAGCAGTTCTTC. Residues: CSLLGVGSYNEQFF.

This clone is a singleton in its sample. V gene TRBV5-6 combines with J gene TRBJ2-7; the D is unclear. Germline V gene data show CDR1 as SGHDT and CDR2 as YYEEEE. The CDR3 totals 11 residues. V was trimmed by 3 bases and J by 3 bases, leaving 4 bases between them. The CDR3 DNA follows: TGTGCCAGCAGCTACTACTACGAGCAGTACTTC. Protein product: CASSYYYEQYF. The whole variable domain, filled in from reference TRBV5-6 and TRBJ2-7, reads DAGVTQSPTHLIKTRGQQVTLRCSPKSGHDTVSWYQQALGQGPQFIFQYYEEEERQRGNFPDRFSGHQFPNYSSELNVNALLLGDSALYLCASSYYYEQYFGPGTRLTVT.

This clone occurred once. This chain joins TRBV11-2 and TRBJ1-6; 7 positions agree with TRBD1. Germline CDR1 and CDR2: SGHAT and FQNNGV. The CDR3 consists of 13 residues. V was pared by 3 bases and J by 9 bases, with 2 bases of the junction left unmatched. CDR3 sequence (DNA): TGTGCCAGCAGCTTCCAGGGGGGTTCACCCCTCCACTTT. Amino acids: CASSFQGGSPLHF.

The rearrangement links TRBV7-6 to TRBJ2-6; D gene unclear. Trimming stripped 0 bases from V and 2 bases from J, with 5 bases between. The length of the CDR3 is 15 residues. The germline V gene has CDR1 SGHVS and CDR2 FNYEAQ. CDR3 DNA: TGTGCCAGCAGCTTAGCTTTAACTGGGGCCAACGTCCTGACTTTC. This sequence encodes CASSLALTGANVLTF.

V is TRBV7-9 and J is TRBJ2-2, with D tentatively TRBD1 (6 bases). There are 15 residues in the CDR3. V was pared by 5 bases and J by 1 base, with 11 bases between. CDR1 and CDR2 (germline): SEHNR, FQNEAQ (reference sequence). The CDR3 coding sequence is TGTGCCAGCAGCACCCCGACAGGGAACACCGGGGAGCTGTTTTTT. This codes for CASSTPTGNTGELFF.

The gene calls are TRBV30 and TRBJ2-5; D ambiguous. V lost 5 bases, J lost 5 bases, and 12 bases lay in between. The CDR3 has 12 amino acids. Germline values: CDR1 GTSNPN, CDR2 SVGIG (reference sequence). The CDR3 loop reads CAWVGLGETQYF. CDR3 coding DNA: TGTGCCTGGGTGGGGTTAGGGGAGACCCAGTACTTC.

The V and J genes are TRBV21-1 and TRBJ2-7. TRBV21-1 is a known pseudogene. The CDR3 is 16 amino acids. The CDR3 protein is CATKSLRGTDISEQYF. In DNA form, the CDR3 reads TGTGCCACAAAATCACTTCGAGGGACCGATATTTCCGAGCAGTACTTC.

V and J are TRBV2 and TRBJ1-5; TRBD1 might be the D (6 bases). The germline gives CDR1 SNHLY, CDR2 FYNNEI. V lost 4 bases, J lost 4 bases, and 11 bases lay in between. This CDR3 region has 14 residues. CDR3 nucleotide sequence: TGTGCCAGCAGTGTTACAGGGTCGAATCAGCCCCAGCATTTT. It encodes CASSVTGSNQPQHF.

The CDR3 nucleotides are TGCGCCAGCAGTGAATACAGGGACTATGGCTACACCTTC. Protein product: CASSEYRDYGYTF. This chain links TRBV10-1 with TRBJ1-2; tentatively, D is TRBD1 (6 bases). Germline V CDR1 and CDR2: WNHNN, SYGVQD (reference sequence). V lost 3 bases to trimming and J lost 3 bases, with 8 bases between them. The CDR3 contains 13 residues.

CDR3 sequence reads: CASSTWSTAGGYTF. The CDR3 DNA reads TGTGCCAGCAGTACTTGGAGCACAGCGGGTGGCTACACCTTC. The chain joins TRBV2 to TRBJ1-2; D not resolved. Germline-derived CDR1 and CDR2 are SNHLY and FYNNEI. Trimming left V 5 bases short and J 7 bases short, with 17 bases between. The CDR3 is 14 amino acids.

This clone was picked up a small number of times. This sequence joins TRBV27 and TRBJ2-5; D is uncertain. The CDR3 totals 12 residues. Germline CDR1 reads MNHEY; CDR2 reads SMNVEV (reference sequence). V was trimmed by 8 bases and J by 2 bases, leaving 9 bases between them. CDR3 in DNA: TGTGCCAGCTGGTCCCAACAAGAGACCCAGTACTTC. It yields the protein CASWSQQETQYF.

The chain carries TRBV19 and TRBJ1-3, with D maybe TRBD1 (5 bases). The V end lost 3 bases, the J end lost 0 bases, and 15 bases lay between the germline ends. The CDR3 covers 17 residues. Germline V lookup: CDR1 LNHDA, CDR2 SQIVND (reference sequence). The CDR3: CASSISTAPDSGNTIYF. The DNA of the CDR3 is TGTGCCAGTAGTATCTCGACAGCGCCCGACTCTGGAAACACCATATATTTT.

J is TRBJ1-5 and V is TRBV5-1, with a weak D call TRBD1 (5 bases). The germline gives CDR1 SGHRS, CDR2 YFSETQ. The CDR3 has 14 residues. Trimming removed 2 bases from V and 5 bases from J, with 11 bases in between. Here the CDR3 DNA reads TGCGCCAGCAGCTTATACAGGTTCCATCAGCCCCAGCATTTT. Translation gives CASSLYRFHQPQHF.

This clone was found a few times. The rearrangement links TRBV2 to TRBJ1-4; D not certain. The ends were cut back, 6 bases at V and 5 bases at J, with 16 bases in the middle. The CDR3 totals 15 residues. Germline values: CDR1 SNHLY, CDR2 FYNNEI. CDR3 region: CASSPLGSANEKLFF. CDR3 DNA sequence: TGTGCCAGCAGCCCACTGGGGAGCGCGAATGAAAAACTGTTTTTT.

Only one count was recorded for this clone. The chain has TRBV25-1 and TRBJ2-7; possibly TRBD1 for D (6 bases). V shed 3 bases and J shed 2 bases, with 14 bases lying between them. The CDR3 contains 15 residues. CDR1 MGHDK and CDR2 SYGVNS come from the germline V gene. CDR3 sequence: CASSDVGADTYEQYF. The DNA of the CDR3 is TGTGCCAGCAGTGATGTGGGGGCTGACACCTACGAGCAGTACTTC.